This TCR beta chain was obtained from a study of molecular identifiers for immune sequencing clone quantification (dated by TCRdb to the late 2010s). Concerning the study at large: For a replicate experiment, RNA from around 20,000 or 100,000 naive CD8 T cells was divided into five aliquots, of which four were sequenced. CD8 T cells were used in a methods study to benchmark molecular-identifier clustering-based TCR repertoire sequencing (MIDCIRS) and TCR RNA copy counting. Study-level results and caveats: Modeling indicated roughly 3.2 TCR RNA copies recovered per cell, compared with around 9.8 by digital PCR, which implies a capture efficiency of around 29%. Spiked-in Jurkat TCR RNA (around eleven copies' worth), which is not part of the donor repertoire, was contained in the naive libraries. The sizes of highly expanded clones could end up underestimated when identical TCR molecules share a barcode. Clones above 20 RNA copies held over 99% of molecules in CMV-specific effector cells but under 1% in naive cells. Without barcode sub-clustering, chimeric consensus sequences inflated TCR diversity; chimeras reached as high as 47%. Spiked-in Jurkat TCR RNA equivalent to a single cell was reported to be detectable even among fewer than 1.2 million naive CD8 T cells.

Library preparation used PCR. TCRdb names Illumina HiSeq 4000 as the instrument used. Bulk TCR libraries were made following a previously described method, with the TCR primers given in Table S5. Purification of total RNA was performed with the Qiagen AllPrep DNA/RNA kit. Before any analysis, reads coming from multiple sequencing runs of the same library were combined into one pool. In the source study's methods: Reads were retained only if the reads had an exact TCR constant sequence, and the retained reads were trimmed to 150 nt and grouped according to their 12-nt molecular barcodes. Reads inside each barcode group were sub-clustered using a 15% Levenshtein threshold, and a quality-weighted consensus sequence was constructed for each RNA molecule. Non-functional sequences were removed, as were lower-count sequences one edit away from another. Based on a fit of two negative binomial distributions, barcode sub-clusters having less than 20% of the maximum read count were discarded. In-frame beta chains were kept once TCRdb had trimmed the public reads at Q25 with fastp and called clones with MiXCR. Duplicate CDR3 protein sequences are folded into a single record with the most common DNA and genes. These V and J calls derive from TCRdb rather than the authors' analysis. This sample gives over 600,000 distinct CDR3 sequences in total; approximately 20% of them show up just once. The top ten clones comprise roughly 0.85% of the sample.

Many counts were recorded for this clonotype. The antigen this receptor binds is unknown. Base qualities are not recorded, but no much larger clone differs from it by a single base. Naive CD8 T cell libraries were made from about 20,000 to 1,000,000 sorted cells using 10%, 30% or 50% of purified RNA. On a BD FACSAria II, naive CD8 T cells were FACS-sorted as CD8+CD4-CCR7+CD45RA+ and collected into RLT Plus buffer. Detection sensitivity was tested by spiking Jurkat RNA equal to around 11 TCR copies' worth into samples containing roughly 17,000-1,000,000 naive CD8 T cells. Enrichment of CD8 T cells was performed with RosetteSep CD8+ T Cell Enrichment Cocktail and Ficoll-Paque, after which ACK red cell lysis was carried out. The CDR3 holds 15 amino acids from the cysteine to the phenylalanine. This entry keeps only the CDR3 DNA: 45 bases, framed from base 1. For CDR1 and CDR2, the germline V gene (reference sequence) lists MNHEY and SMNVEV. The V end loses 4 bases and the J end loses 2 bases, and a stretch of 15 bases separates them.

The chain is assembled from TRBV27 and TRBJ2-7; a tentative D call is TRBD1 (6 bases match). This sequence originates from a human donor in good health. Some libraries in this study had Jurkat cell RNA spiked in. What was sequenced was naive CD8+ T cells from blood, with Jurkat cell RNA spiked in. This sample's cell subset or site label indicates: FACS-sorted CD8+CD4-CCR7+CD45RA+ naive T cells. DNA sequence: TGTGCCAGCAGTTGGTCACAGGGCGAGACCTACGAGCAGTACTTC. It translates to CASSWSQGETYEQYF.